This TCR beta chain was sequenced in a study of molecular identifiers for immune sequencing clone quantification. The CDR3 extends over 16 amino acids. The germline CDR1 and CDR2 sequences are LGHNA and YSLEER. Trimming left V 3 bases short and J 8 bases short, with 19 bases between. TCRdb reanalysed the PCR reads using MiXCR and keeps one entry per CDR3 protein. The repertoire holds over 550,000 distinct CDR3 sequences, with 25% as singletons. On this clonotype itself: This may be a read error, as it is one base from a much larger clone.

The V call is TRBV4-3, the J call TRBJ1-4; D gene uncertain. This sequence originates from a human donor in good health. Some libraries in this study had Jurkat cell RNA spiked in. Sequencing was performed on naive CD8+ T cells from blood, with Jurkat cell RNA spiked in. This sample's subset: FACS-sorted CD8+CD4-CCR7+CD45RA+ naive T cells. As DNA, the CDR3 is TGCGCCAGCAGCCAGGATCCCAAGGGCATGGGCGAAAAACTGTTTTTT. Its protein is CASSQDPKGMGEKLFF.